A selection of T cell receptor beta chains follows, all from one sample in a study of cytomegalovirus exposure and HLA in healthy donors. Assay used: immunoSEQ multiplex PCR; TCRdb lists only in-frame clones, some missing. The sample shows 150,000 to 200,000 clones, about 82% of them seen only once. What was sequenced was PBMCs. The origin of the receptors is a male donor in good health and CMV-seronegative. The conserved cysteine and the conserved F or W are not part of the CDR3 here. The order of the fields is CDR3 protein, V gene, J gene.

CDR3 protein: ASSVDRGRTEAF; V gene: TRBV7-2; J gene: TRBJ1-1
CDR3 protein: ASSSDREATDTQY; V gene: TRBV19; J gene: TRBJ2-3
CDR3 protein: SVAPGGGVDNEQF; V gene: TRBV29-1; J gene: TRBJ2-1
CDR3 protein: ASGTRFTYNEQF; V gene: TRBV19; J gene: TRBJ2-1
CDR3 protein: ASRWGQGPYEQY; V gene: TRBV28; J gene: TRBJ2-7
CDR3 protein: ASSQLGTANTGELF; V gene: TRBV6-4; J gene: TRBJ2-2
CDR3 protein: ASLRTPYTSNQPQH; V gene: TRBV6-4; J gene: TRBJ1-5
CDR3 protein: ASRSSSARYNEQF; V gene: TRBV2; J gene: TRBJ2-1
CDR3 protein: ASSIGGIYEQY; V gene: TRBV19; J gene: TRBJ2-7
CDR3 protein: ASSSDRGSNTIY; V gene: TRBV5-1; J gene: TRBJ1-3
CDR3 protein: ASSLREEKLF; V gene: TRBV7-2; J gene: TRBJ1-4
CDR3 protein: SVGQAMNTEAF; V gene: TRBV29-1; J gene: TRBJ1-1
CDR3 protein: ASSPSHLRQGPTDTQY; V gene: TRBV13; J gene: TRBJ2-3
CDR3 protein: ASSGQGPGGYGYT; V gene: TRBV7-2; J gene: TRBJ1-2
CDR3 protein: ASSLVPRDNSYNEQF; V gene: TRBV7-2; J gene: TRBJ2-1
CDR3 protein: ASSEIREIPF; V gene: TRBV5-1; J gene: TRBJ2-1
CDR3 protein: ASSRTSGSYNEQF; V gene: TRBV28; J gene: TRBJ2-1
CDR3 protein: ASSIGGRGRNSNQPQH; V gene: TRBV19; J gene: TRBJ1-5
CDR3 protein: ASSLLAGGVLSYEQY; V gene: TRBV7-2; J gene: TRBJ2-7
CDR3 protein: ASSDGQNTEAF; V gene: TRBV6-4; J gene: TRBJ1-1
CDR3 protein: ASSSPGLQNYEQY; V gene: TRBV28; J gene: TRBJ2-7
CDR3 protein: SVASSRVEQY; V gene: TRBV29-1; J gene: TRBJ2-7